This T cell receptor beta chain originates from a study of T cell responses to AZD1222 COVID-19 vaccine. Germline loops: CDR1 MNHEY, CDR2 SVGAGI. Trimming took 3 bases from V and 5 from J, leaving 14 bases between them. This CDR3 spans 15 amino acids. The data were produced by immunoSEQ multiplex PCR, yet TCRdb's version contains in-frame clones alone and is incomplete. The table has roughly 140,000 clones, around 88% seen once. This TCR was sampled from an adult in good health. The source material was peripheral blood, sampled on day 0 of AZD1222 vaccination. The rearrangement links TRBV6-5 to TRBJ1-5; D gene unclear. The CDR3 DNA is TGTGCCAGCAGTTATCGCCTAACAGCGGATCAGCCCCAGCATTTT. Its protein is CASSYRLTADQPQHF.